Listed below are T cell receptor beta chains from one sample, sequenced in a study of CD4 T cells in relation to SARS-CoV-2 and coronaviruses. Using immunoSEQ multiplex PCR, the repertoire was profiled, and TCRdb retains in-frame clones only, with some absent. The table shows 9,500 to 12,000 clones, with roughly 77% occurring only once. These TCRs are of unknown antigen specificity. Sequences were obtained from CD4+ T cells from PBMCs, cultured in vitro. Source of these receptors: a human donor in good health. CDR3s include the opening cysteine and the closing phenylalanine or tryptophan. The D gene is left open where the match is weak. Where a row states a size, it is once, few, many or the class of an expanded clone; other rows omit it.

CDR3: CASRPELAGDTQYF; DNA: TGTGCCAGCAGGCCCGAACTAGCGGGAGATACGCAGTATTTT; D: TRBD2; length: 14; size: .; J: TRBJ2-3; V: TRBV5-6
CDR3: CASSLDGAVGKLFF; DNA: TGTGCCAGCAGCTTAGATGGGGCAGTCGGAAAACTGTTTTTT; D: .; length: 14; size: .; J: TRBJ1-4; V: TRBV11-2
CDR3: CASRLPGGPQHF; DNA: TGCGCCAGCAGGTTGCCAGGGGGGCCCCAGCATTTT; D: TRBD1; length: 12; size: .; J: TRBJ1-5; V: TRBV4-1
CDR3: CASSDTAQGDYNEQFF; DNA: TGTGCCAGCAGTGACACCGCCCAGGGGGACTACAATGAGCAGTTCTTC; D: TRBD1; length: 16; size: .; J: TRBJ2-1; V: TRBV6-4
CDR3: CASSYVWGPNTGELFF; DNA: TGTGCCAGCAGTTACGTCTGGGGACCAAATACCGGGGAGCTGTTTTTT; D: .; length: 16; size: few; J: TRBJ2-2; V: TRBV6-2/TRBV6-3
CDR3: CASSLEGRRICF; DNA: TGTGCCAGCAGCTTGGAGGGACGCCGGATTTGCTTT; D: .; length: 12; size: .; J: TRBJ1-6; V: TRBV7-9
CDR3: CASSIAYQPQHF; DNA: TGTGCCAGTAGTATAGCGTATCAGCCCCAGCATTTT; D: .; length: 12; size: .; J: TRBJ1-5; V: TRBV19
CDR3: CASTKGGQGAGEQYF; DNA: TGTGCCAGCACAAAAGGGGGACAGGGGGCGGGTGAGCAGTACTTC; D: TRBD1; length: 15; size: once; J: TRBJ2-7; V: TRBV9
CDR3: CASSLQTGAEQYF; DNA: TGTGCCAGCAGCCTACAGACAGGGGCCGAGCAGTACTTC; D: TRBD1; length: 13; size: few; J: TRBJ2-7; V: TRBV7-8
CDR3: CASSAVGYEQYF; DNA: TGTGCCAGCAGCGCGGTGGGCTACGAGCAGTACTTC; D: .; length: 12; size: few; J: TRBJ2-7; V: TRBV6-2/TRBV6-3
CDR3: CASSDENTQYF; DNA: TGTGCCAGCAGCGACGAAAATACGCAGTATTTT; D: .; length: 11; size: .; J: TRBJ2-3; V: TRBV7-3
CDR3: CASNRGNSQETQYF; DNA: TGTGCCAGCAACAGGGGCAATTCCCAAGAGACCCAGTACTTC; D: TRBD1; length: 14; size: .; J: TRBJ2-5; V: TRBV6-5
CDR3: CASSTGQGRETQYF; DNA: TGTGCCAGCAGCACGGGACAGGGACGTGAGACCCAGTACTTC; D: TRBD1; length: 14; size: .; J: TRBJ2-5; V: TRBV7-8
CDR3: CASSPPLIGREKLFF; DNA: TGTGCCAGCTCACCACCGCTCATCGGTAGGGAAAAACTGTTTTTT; D: .; length: 15; size: .; J: TRBJ1-4; V: TRBV18
CDR3: CASTPTSGGAGELFF; DNA: TGTGCCAGCACCCCGACTAGCGGAGGAGCCGGGGAGCTGTTTTTT; D: TRBD2; length: 15; size: few; J: TRBJ2-2; V: TRBV6-4
CDR3: CASRGFANTGELFF; DNA: TGCGCCAGCAGGGGGTTCGCGAACACCGGGGAGCTGTTTTTT; D: .; length: 14; size: .; J: TRBJ2-2; V: TRBV4-3
CDR3: CASSSALGARVYGYTF; DNA: TGTGCCAGCAGCTCCGCTTTGGGGGCCCGGGTCTATGGCTACACCTTC; D: .; length: 16; size: .; J: TRBJ1-2; V: TRBV7-2
CDR3: CASSQGTGDNSPLHF; DNA: TGTGCCAGCAGCCAAGGGACAGGGGACAATTCACCCCTCCACTTT; D: TRBD1; length: 15; size: .; J: TRBJ1-6; V: TRBV3-1/TRBV3-2
CDR3: CASGRTNTEAFF; DNA: TGTGCCAGCGGCCGGACGAACACTGAAGCTTTCTTT; D: .; length: 12; size: few; J: TRBJ1-1; V: TRBV7-9
CDR3: CASSVGGAHNEQFF; DNA: TGTGCCAGCAGCGTAGGCGGGGCTCACAATGAGCAGTTCTTC; D: .; length: 14; size: .; J: TRBJ2-1; V: TRBV9
CDR3: CASSWAGNEQFF; DNA: TGCGCCAGCTCCTGGGCCGGCAATGAGCAGTTCTTC; D: .; length: 12; size: .; J: TRBJ2-1; V: TRBV5-1
CDR3: CASSLIKGLQYEQYF; DNA: TGTGCCAGCAGCTTGATAAAGGGACTACAATACGAGCAGTACTTC; D: TRBD2; length: 15; size: .; J: TRBJ2-7; V: TRBV5-6
CDR3: CASSQSTSRQETQYF; DNA: TGCGCCAGCAGCCAATCGACTAGTCGGCAAGAGACCCAGTACTTC; D: .; length: 15; size: .; J: TRBJ2-5; V: TRBV4-1
CDR3: CASSQSSGSADTQYF; DNA: TGTGCCAGCAGCCAGTCTAGCGGGAGTGCAGATACGCAGTATTTT; D: TRBD2; length: 15; size: .; J: TRBJ2-3; V: TRBV3-1/TRBV3-2
CDR3: CASSTDTEAFF; DNA: TGTGCCAGCAGCACGGACACTGAAGCTTTCTTT; D: .; length: 11; size: .; J: TRBJ1-1; V: TRBV7-2
CDR3: CASSSTGTGGSGEQYF; DNA: TGCGCCAGCAGCTCGACCGGGACAGGGGGCTCTGGGGAGCAGTACTTC; D: TRBD1; length: 16; size: once; J: TRBJ2-7; V: TRBV5-1
CDR3: CASSRGAPNEQFF; DNA: TGTGCCAGCAGCCGCGGGGCCCCAAATGAGCAGTTCTTC; D: .; length: 13; size: .; J: TRBJ2-1; V: TRBV7-9
CDR3: CASSSGSGNTIYF; DNA: TGTGCCAGCAGCTCCGGCTCTGGAAACACCATATATTTT; D: .; length: 13; size: .; J: TRBJ1-3; V: TRBV7-9